The sequence of this TCR beta chain was determined in a study of breast tumors, draining lymph nodes, adjacent tissues. Samples came from axillary lymph nodes draining the breast cancer. Findings of the study overall: Most tumor T cells seemingly derive from lymph node, then expand in tumor. Compared with basal-like, luminal-like tumors shared significantly more repertoire with nontumor tissue. Tumor TCR diversity was below lymph nodes but above nontumor tissue.

TCRdb reprocessed the multiplex PCR reads with MiXCR, giving one entry per CDR3 protein. In the table there are about 230,000 distinct CDR3 sequences, less than 40% of which are singletons. V lost 6 bases to trimming and J lost 8 bases; unmatched junction nucleotides: 8. CDR1 and CDR2 (germline): SEHNR, FQNEAQ (reference sequence). The CDR3 covers 14 residues. This clonotype was recorded many times. Its antigen is undetermined. The chain carries TRBV7-9 and TRBJ2-1, with 9 bases aligning to TRBD2. The sample was axillary lymph node tissue. This TCR came from a female donor with breast cancer. Some clones in this sample may be carry-over from other donors' samples. In DNA form, the CDR3 reads TGTGCCAGCAGTTTTAGCGGGAGACTGGATGAGCAGTTCTTC. Translated, it gives CASSFSGRLDEQFF.